This T cell receptor (beta chain) was identified in a study of Graves' ophthalmopathy and Graves' hyperthyroidism. CDR1 is MNHEY and CDR2 is SVGAGI in the germline V gene. The CDR3 totals 14 residues. Losses at the gene ends were 6 bases for V and 1 base for J; bases not matched to a gene: 3. This clonotype appeared many times. The authors amplified TCR beta CDR3 regions from RNA transcripts. RT-PCR in the first round used HTBI primers; a second-round multiplex PCR followed. TCRdb reanalysed the multiplex PCR reads using MiXCR and keeps one entry per CDR3 protein. The profile shows roughly 400,000 distinct CDR3 sequences, around 18% of them singletons.

The chain couples TRBV6-5 to TRBJ2-5, with 9 positions matching TRBD1. The receptor's source is a woman younger than 30 with Graves' ophthalmopathy. The sequencing sample was made of peripheral blood. DNA of the CDR3: TGTGCCAGCAGGGGGACAGGGCCCCAAGAGACCCAGTACTTC. Protein sequence: CASRGTGPQETQYF.